These 32 T cell receptor beta chains were all obtained from the same sample, sequenced in a study of T cell clonality in common variable immunodeficiency. Data came from immunoSEQ multiplex PCR; TCRdb stores just in-frame clones and leaves some out. This sample carries about 66,000 clones, none of them present only once. The sample was peripheral blood mononuclear cells. The receptor source for this set is a person between 18 and 69 years old in good health.

This clone was recorded many times. The read falls 3 residues short of the CDR3 end, and the missing part is taken from the germline J gene. The V gene is TRBV5-1, the J gene TRBJ2-7; D unresolved. CDR3 length: 12 residues. Germline values: CDR1 SGHRS, CDR2 YFSETQ. Trimming cost V 4 bases and J 1 base, with 6 bases left between them. This CDR3 is CASSPRSYEQYF. The sequenced CDR3 bases are TGCGCCAGCAGCCCCAGGTCCTACGAG.

This clone was counted at least ten times. The CDR3 end lies 3 residues beyond the end of the read and is filled in from the germline J gene. The rearrangement uses TRBV20-1 and TRBJ2-5; 9 nucleotides line up with TRBD1. V trimming: 6 bases; J trimming: 3 bases; junction bases outside the gene matches: 11. The CDR3 is 15 residues long. The germline CDR1 and CDR2 sequences are DFQATT and SNEGSKA (reference sequence). This CDR3 is CSASQGTGNKETQYF. Partial CDR3 DNA: TGCAGTGCAAGCCAAGGGACAGGGAATAAAGAGACC.

Many counts were recorded for this clone. The read finishes 3 residues shy of the CDR3 end, and the germline J gene is used to complete it. The chain is built from TRBV19 and TRBJ1-2, with TRBD1 as a possible D gene (6 bases). The CDR3 runs to 15 residues. The V and J ends lost 6 bases and 2 bases respectively, with 16 bases between them. Germline assignment: CDR1 LNHDA and CDR2 SQIVND (reference sequence). The CDR3 loop reads CASRNRDIYNYGYTF. The sequenced CDR3 bases are TGTGCCAGTAGAAACCGGGACATCTACAACTATGGC.

Many counts were recorded for this clone. Read sequence stops 3 residues before the CDR3 end, and the germline J gene provides the missing end. J is TRBJ2-2 and V is TRBV20-1; perhaps TRBD1 as D (5 bases). The CDR3 runs 16 residues. CDR1 DFQATT and CDR2 SNEGSKA come from the germline V gene (reference sequence). Trimming cost V 0 bases and J 6 bases, with 17 bases left between them. CDR3 DNA (partial): TGCAGTGCTAGAGATACCTTCGCAGGGTCCGCCGGGGAG. Translation gives CSARDTFAGSAGE. The full CDR3 protein reads CSARDTFAGSAGELFF.

This clone was found many times. The read stops 3 residues short of the end of the CDR3; the missing end is completed from the germline J gene. The chain recombines TRBV7-2 with TRBJ2-7; D might be TRBD1 (6 bases). Trimming pared 5 bases from V and 4 bases from J, leaving 15 bases between. Germline V lookup: CDR1 SGHTA, CDR2 FQGNSA. The CDR3 covers 14 residues. The chain's CDR3 is CASSLIQGQYEQYF. Partial CDR3 DNA: TGTGCCAGCAGCCTAATACAGGGTCAGTACGAG.

In its sample, this clone was seen many times. The read comes to an end 3 residues before the CDR3 does, leaving the germline J gene to fill in the end. The rearrangement links TRBV6-2 or TRBV6-3 to TRBJ2-6; no reliable D call. Germline V gene sequence: CDR1 MNHEY, CDR2 SVGEGT. This CDR3 contains 15 residues. Trimming pared 3 bases from V and 0 bases from J, leaving 6 bases between. The CDR3 spells CASSYSNSGANVLTF. The DNA read from the CDR3 is TGTGCCAGCAGTTATTCAAACTCTGGGGCCAACGTC.

This clone was seen many times. The CDR3 extends 3 residues past the end of the read, so its final part is completed from the germline J gene. The J gene is TRBJ1-3, the V gene TRBV28; D remains unclear. There are 15 residues in the CDR3. In germline, CDR1 is MDHEN, CDR2 SYDVKM. The V gene lost 7 bases and the J gene lost 0 bases, with 13 bases spanning the gap. The CDR3 here is CASTRGLFSGNTIYF. CDR3 DNA (partial): TGTGCCAGCACCCGAGGGCTGTTCTCTGGAAACACC.

This clone was counted many times. The CDR3 extends 3 residues past the end of the read, so its final part is completed from the germline J gene. The V gene is TRBV5-1, the J gene TRBJ1-3, with 7 bases aligning to TRBD1. This CDR3 region has 16 residues. With V trimmed by 3 bases and J by 0 bases, 6 bases remained unmatched. Per germline, CDR1 SGHRS and CDR2 YFSETQ. The part of the CDR3 DNA that was read is TGCGCCAGCAGCTCACAGGGGTCGAGCTCTGGAAACACC. Amino acids: CASSSQGSSSGNT. The whole CDR3 protein reads CASSSQGSSSGNTIYF.

This clone was counted at least ten times. The read terminates 3 residues ahead of where the CDR3 ends, so the germline J gene completes it. J is TRBJ2-5 and V is TRBV5-1; D remains ambiguous. This CDR3 comprises 13 residues. V was cut by 3 bases and J by 4 bases, with 10 bases left in between. Germline CDR1 SGHRS, CDR2 YFSETQ. The CDR3 spells CASSYQASETQYF. The part of the CDR3 DNA that was read is TGCGCCAGCAGCTACCAAGCCTCAGAGACC.

This clone was picked up many times. The CDR3 end falls 3 residues outside the read, so it is completed with the germline J gene. The V call is TRBV20-1, the J call TRBJ2-3, with 8 bases identical to TRBD2. CDR1 DFQATT and CDR2 SNEGSKA come from the germline V gene (reference sequence). Trimming removed 3 bases from V and 1 base from J; junction bases left unmatched: 0. CDR3 length: 13 residues. CDR3 in amino acids: CSARTSGTDTQYF. CDR3 DNA, as far as it was read: TGCAGTGCTAGGACTAGCGGCACAGATACG.

This clone was counted ten times or more. The CDR3 end falls 3 residues outside the read, so it is completed with the germline J gene. This rearrangement joins TRBV10-3 to TRBJ1-6, with 7 bases that match TRBD1. Trimming cost V 6 bases and J 8 bases; bases outside gene matches: 4. The germline CDR1 and CDR2 sequences are ENHRY and SYGVKD. There are 13 residues in the CDR3. CDR3 DNA (partial): TGTGCCATCAGCGACAGGGAGCATTCACCC. Protein product: CAISDREHSP. The entire CDR3 reads CAISDREHSPLHF.

This clone has ten or more counts. Coverage ceases 3 residues before the CDR3 finishes, and the germline J gene fills in the end. The chain combines TRBV12-3 or TRBV12-4 with TRBJ2-3, with 8 bases lining up with TRBD1. Trimming took 5 bases from V and 4 from J; bases not matched to a gene: 14. The CDR3 spans 17 residues. This CDR3 reads CASSLLRQGTSPDTQYF. The covered CDR3 bases are TGTGCCAGCAGTCTTCTAAGACAGGGGACAAGTCCAGATACG.

This clone was counted between two and nine times. CDR3 sequence reads: CASSMGLAGSTGELFF. Incomplete CDR3 DNA: TGTGCCAGCAGCATGGGACTAGCGGGGAGCACCGGGGAG. J is TRBJ2-2 and V is TRBV7-7, with 13 nucleotides matching TRBD2. The read ends 3 residues shy of where the CDR3 ends; the end is completed using the germline J gene. V was pared by 5 bases and J by 4 bases, with 4 bases of the junction left unmatched. The CDR3 runs to 16 residues. Germline V gene sequence: CDR1 SSHAT, CDR2 FNYEAQ (reference sequence).

This clone was seen ten or more times. The read finishes 3 residues shy of the CDR3 end, and the germline J gene is used to complete it. The rearrangement links TRBV18 to TRBJ2-1; D may be TRBD2 (6 bases). The germline CDR1 and CDR2 sequences are KGHSH and LQKENI. Deletions cut 3 bases from V and 5 bases from J, with 14 bases between. The CDR3 spans 15 residues. CDR3 DNA (partial): TGTGCCAGCTCACCGACCGGGACTCCAAACAATGAG. Translation gives CASSPTGTPNNE. The CDR3, in full, reads CASSPTGTPNNEQFF. The full variable domain, its missing parts supplied by reference TRBV18 and TRBJ2-1, is NAGVMQNPRHLVRRRGQEARLRCSPMKGHSHVYWYRQLPEEGLKFMVYLQKENIIDESGMPKERFSAEFPKEGPSILRIQQVVRGDSAAYFCASSPTGTPNNEQFFGPGTRLTVL.

This clone was recorded at least ten times. The read terminates 3 residues ahead of where the CDR3 ends, so the germline J gene completes it. The chain joins TRBV7-9 to TRBJ2-1; possibly TRBD1 or TRBD2 for D (5 bases each). Germline-derived CDR1 and CDR2 are SEHNR and FQNEAQ (reference sequence). This CDR3 contains 15 residues. V lost 5 bases and J 6 bases, leaving 17 bases between the germline ends. CDR3 DNA, as far as it was read: TGTGCCAGCAGCCTTCCTGAGGGGTTTAGCAATGAG. Translated, it gives CASSLPEGFSNE. The whole CDR3 reads CASSLPEGFSNEQFF.

This clone was picked up many times. Sequencing ends 3 residues short of the CDR3 end; the germline J gene provides the rest. The chain has TRBV7-9 and TRBJ2-7, with a possible D match to TRBD2 (7 bases). Germline loops: CDR1 SEHNR, CDR2 FQNEAQ (reference sequence). V lost 5 bases to trimming and J lost 2 bases, with 13 bases between them. This CDR3 region has 14 residues. This CDR3 is CASSRGDTAYEQYF. The sequenced CDR3 bases are TGTGCCAGCAGCCGGGGGGACACTGCCTACGAG.

Many counts were recorded for this clone. The CDR3 goes on 3 residues after the read ends, and that part is filled in from the germline J gene. The rearrangement uses TRBV7-9 and TRBJ2-3, with a tentative D call TRBD2 (7 bases). Trimming shortened V by 0 bases and J by 6 bases, and 13 bases separated the two germline ends. The length of the CDR3 is 15 residues. Germline CDR1 and CDR2: SEHNR and FQNEAQ (reference sequence). CDR3 bases read: TGTGCCAGCAGCTTAGCTTCCGGGGGGCTCGATACG. Its protein is CASSLASGGLDT. Given in full, the CDR3 is CASSLASGGLDTQYF.

In this sample, this clone turned up many times. The observed sequence ends 3 residues before the CDR3 terminus, with the missing tail filled in from the germline J gene. V is TRBV18 and J is TRBJ2-3, with 10 nucleotides matching TRBD2. The trim removed 0 bases at V and 1 base at J, leaving 1 base unmatched. This CDR3 spans 16 amino acids. The V gene's germline CDR1 is KGHSH and CDR2 LQKENI. CDR3 bases read: TGTGCCAGCTCACCACCTACTAGCGGGGGCACAGATACG. It encodes CASSPPTSGGTDT. The whole CDR3 sequence reads CASSPPTSGGTDTQYF.

This clone was found many times. The CDR3 end falls 3 residues outside the read, so it is completed with the germline J gene. The J gene is TRBJ1-1, the V gene TRBV4-1, with 7 nucleotides matching TRBD1. CDR3 size: 16 residues. V was pared by 3 bases and J by 3 bases, with 10 bases of the junction left unmatched. Looked up from germline, CDR1 is MGHRA and CDR2 is YSYEKL. Here the CDR3 reads CASSQPLQGRHTEAFF. The sequenced part of the CDR3 DNA is TGCGCCAGCAGCCAGCCCCTACAGGGGAGGCACACTGAA.

This clone was observed at least ten times. The missing CDR3 end, 3 residues past where the read stops, is filled in from the germline J gene. The V gene is TRBV9, the J gene TRBJ2-1; 11 bases line up with TRBD2. The V and J ends lost 0 bases and 6 bases, in that order; junction bases with no gene match: 11. The V gene's germline CDR1 is SGDLS and CDR2 YYNGEE. CDR3 size: 18 residues. The sequenced part of the CDR3 DNA is TGTGCCAGCAGCGTAGGGCACACTAGCGGGAGTTCTAGCAATGAG. Translation: CASSVGHTSGSSSNE. The whole CDR3 protein is CASSVGHTSGSSSNEQFF.

This clone has a count of ten or more. The read is 3 residues too short to cover the CDR3 end, so that end is filled in from the germline J gene. The V call is TRBV18, the J call TRBJ2-7, with D possibly TRBD2 on 6 matching bases. CDR3 length: 15 amino acids. Trimming cost V 6 bases and J 6 bases, with 21 bases left between them. Germline loops: CDR1 KGHSH, CDR2 LQKENI. The sequenced CDR3 bases are TGTGCCAGCTCCCCCCTTAGCGGAGTCTTCTCCGAG. Its protein is CASSPLSGVFSE. The whole CDR3 region reads CASSPLSGVFSEQYF. The whole variable domain, remainder taken from reference TRBV18 and TRBJ2-7, is NAGVMQNPRHLVRRRGQEARLRCSPMKGHSHVYWYRQLPEEGLKFMVYLQKENIIDESGMPKERFSAEFPKEGPSILRIQQVVRGDSAAYFCASSPLSGVFSEQYFGPGTRLTVT.

This clone was seen at least ten times. The DNA ends 3 residues before the CDR3 does, and the rest of the CDR3 is filled in from the germline J gene. The chain recombines TRBV19 with TRBJ2-1; D is unresolved. Per the germline V gene, CDR1 is LNHDA and CDR2 is SQIVND (reference sequence). There are 15 residues in the CDR3. V dropped 1 base and J dropped 1 base, with 8 bases sitting between them. The CDR3 loop is CASSIAAGSYNEQFF. Incomplete CDR3 DNA: TGTGCCAGTAGTATAGCGGCAGGATCCTACAATGAG.

This clone was detected many times. The read comes to an end 3 residues before the CDR3 does, leaving the germline J gene to fill in the end. V usage is TRBV20-1 and J usage is TRBJ2-3; 11 positions match TRBD2. The CDR3 is 18 amino acids. V was pared by 3 bases and J by 3 bases, with 14 bases of the junction left unmatched. Germline CDR1 DFQATT, CDR2 SNEGSKA (reference sequence). The CDR3 spells CSARDSGRAGGRTDTQYF. The CDR3 DNA, read in part, is TGCAGTGCTAGGGATAGCGGGAGGGCCGGGGGACGAACAGATACG.

This clone was found many times. The read halts 3 residues ahead of the CDR3 end, with the missing end drawn from the germline J gene. This sequence joins TRBV7-2 and TRBJ1-2; no clear D gene. The V end lost 5 bases, the J end lost 4 bases, and 11 bases lay between the germline ends. The germline V gene has CDR1 SGHTA and CDR2 FQGNSA. This CDR3 is 13 amino acids long. CDR3 sequence: CASSRSEVYGYTF. The part of the CDR3 DNA that was read is TGTGCCAGCAGCCGATCCGAGGTCTATGGC.

This clone was detected many times. The CDR3 end is not reached by the read, which stops 3 residues before it; the germline J gene fills it in. This chain uses TRBV30 with TRBJ1-2, with 9 nucleotides matching TRBD1. V shed 4 bases, J shed 5 bases, and the junction held 5 bases outside the gene matches. Germline values: CDR1 GTSNPN, CDR2 SVGIG (reference sequence). The CDR3 spans 13 residues. CDR3 sequence: CAWTRTGAYGYTF. The CDR3 DNA, read in part, is TGTGCCTGGACTCGGACAGGGGCTTATGGC.

In this sample, this clone turned up many times. The sequenced CDR3 bases are TGTGCCAGCAGCTTAGATTACAGGGGTTCTGGAAACACC. Protein product: CASSLDYRGSGNT. The entire CDR3 reads CASSLDYRGSGNTIYF. The rearrangement joins TRBV7-8 to TRBJ1-3; 7 bases align to TRBD1. Read sequence stops 3 residues before the CDR3 end, and the germline J gene provides the missing end. Germline trimming cut 1 base from V and 1 base from J; bases unmatched to any gene: 4. CDR3 size: 16 residues. Germline V gene lookup returns CDR1 SGHVS and CDR2 FQNEAQ.

This clone was observed many times. With the read ending 3 residues before the CDR3 end, the germline J gene is used to fill in that end. The J gene is TRBJ1-5, the V gene TRBV5-8; 9 bases match TRBD1. Per germline, CDR1 SGHTS and CDR2 YDEGEE. The CDR3 totals 13 residues. V gave up 5 bases and J gave up 7 bases; unmatched junction bases: 4. Incomplete CDR3 DNA: TGTGCCAGCAGGGGACAGGGATCCCAGCCC. Its translation is CASRGQGSQP. The full CDR3 is CASRGQGSQPQHF.

In this sample, this clone turned up many times. The read terminates 3 residues before the CDR3 end, so the remaining end is supplied by the germline J gene. The rearrangement joins TRBV30 to TRBJ2-5; D tentatively fits TRBD1 or TRBD2 (5 bases each). Germline V CDR1 and CDR2: GTSNPN, SVGIG (reference sequence). Trimming pared 0 bases from V and 4 bases from J, leaving 15 bases between. The CDR3 covers 15 residues. The CDR3 DNA, read in part, is TGTGCCTGGAGTGTTTACGAGGGGCTCGGAGAGACC. Protein: CAWSVYEGLGET. The complete CDR3 reads CAWSVYEGLGETQYF.

This clone was counted at least ten times. The CDR3 end lies 3 residues beyond the end of the read and is filled in from the germline J gene. This chain joins TRBV4-2 and TRBJ1-5; TRBD1 might be the D (6 bases). Deletions cut 0 bases from V and 5 bases from J, with 11 bases between. Looked up from germline, CDR1 is LGHNA and CDR2 is YNFKEQ. This CDR3 comprises 15 residues. The CDR3 sequence: CASSQEEDSYQPQHF. The part of the CDR3 DNA that was read is TGTGCCAGCAGCCAAGAGGAGGACAGTTATCAGCCC.

Many counts were recorded for this clone. The missing CDR3 end, 3 residues past where the read stops, is filled in from the germline J gene. The J gene is TRBJ2-5, the V gene TRBV10-3; TRBD2 agrees at 10 bases. Germline CDR1 reads ENHRY; CDR2 reads SYGVKD. The J segment lost 5 bases and the V segment lost 4 bases, leaving 7 bases of the junction unmatched. The length of the CDR3 is 15 residues. The CDR3 bases that were read are TGTGCCATCAGTGTTGCAGCGGGAGGGTGGGAGACC. It specifies CAISVAAGGWET. The complete CDR3 protein is CAISVAAGGWETQYF.

The sample holds many counts of this clone. The CDR3 end falls 3 residues outside the read, so it is completed with the germline J gene. The gene calls are TRBV18 and TRBJ1-1, with 7 bases aligning to TRBD1. Germline-derived CDR1 and CDR2 are KGHSH and LQKENI. With 4 bases clipped from V and 4 bases from J, the junction kept 15 bases outside the gene matches. The CDR3 consists of 17 residues. CDR3 DNA (partial): TGTGCCAGCTCACTCGCTAGAACAGGGGACTGGGTCACTGAA. Translation: CASSLARTGDWVTE. The entire CDR3 protein reads CASSLARTGDWVTEAFF.

Ten or more counts support this clone. The observed sequence ends 3 residues before the CDR3 terminus, with the missing tail filled in from the germline J gene. This chain connects TRBV30 to TRBJ2-5, with D possibly TRBD2 on 6 matching bases. The V end lost 2 bases, the J end lost 5 bases, and 18 bases lay between the germline ends. Germline CDR1 and CDR2: GTSNPN and SVGIG (reference sequence). The CDR3 spans 15 residues. This chain's CDR3 is CAWSFGGLDRETQYF. Incomplete CDR3 DNA: TGTGCCTGGAGTTTCGGGGGTTTGGATCGGGAGACC.